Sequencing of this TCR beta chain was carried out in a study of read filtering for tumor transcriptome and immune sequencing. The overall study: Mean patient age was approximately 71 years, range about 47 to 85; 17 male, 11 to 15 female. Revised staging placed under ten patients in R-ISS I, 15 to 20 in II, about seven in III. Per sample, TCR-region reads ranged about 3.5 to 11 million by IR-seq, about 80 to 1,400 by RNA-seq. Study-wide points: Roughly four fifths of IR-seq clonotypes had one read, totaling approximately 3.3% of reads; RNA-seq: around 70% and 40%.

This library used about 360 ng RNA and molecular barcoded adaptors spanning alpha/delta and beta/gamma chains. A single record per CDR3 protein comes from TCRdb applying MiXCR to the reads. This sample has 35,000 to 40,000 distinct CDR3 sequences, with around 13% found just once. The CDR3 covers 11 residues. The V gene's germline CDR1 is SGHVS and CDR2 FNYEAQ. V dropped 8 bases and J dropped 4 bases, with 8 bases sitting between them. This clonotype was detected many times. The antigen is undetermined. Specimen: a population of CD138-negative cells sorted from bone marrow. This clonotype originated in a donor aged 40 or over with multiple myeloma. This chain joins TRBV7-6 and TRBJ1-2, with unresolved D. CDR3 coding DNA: TGTGCCAGCGGCAGTGGCTATGGCTACACCTTC. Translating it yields CASGSGYGYTF.